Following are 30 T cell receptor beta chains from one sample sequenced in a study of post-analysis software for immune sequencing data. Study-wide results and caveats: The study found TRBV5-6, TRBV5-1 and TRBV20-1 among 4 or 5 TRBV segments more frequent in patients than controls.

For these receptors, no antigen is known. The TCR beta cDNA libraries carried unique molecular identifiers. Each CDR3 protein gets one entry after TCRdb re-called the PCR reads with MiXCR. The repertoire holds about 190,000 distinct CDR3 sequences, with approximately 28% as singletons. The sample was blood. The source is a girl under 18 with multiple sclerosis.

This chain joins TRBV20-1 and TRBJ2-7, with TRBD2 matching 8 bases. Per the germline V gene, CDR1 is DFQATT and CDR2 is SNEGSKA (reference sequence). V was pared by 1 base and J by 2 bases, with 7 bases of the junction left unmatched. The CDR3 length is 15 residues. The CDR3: CSARAKERGTYEQYF. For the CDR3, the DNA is TGCAGTGCTAGAGCGAAGGAGCGGGGGACCTACGAGCAGTACTTC.

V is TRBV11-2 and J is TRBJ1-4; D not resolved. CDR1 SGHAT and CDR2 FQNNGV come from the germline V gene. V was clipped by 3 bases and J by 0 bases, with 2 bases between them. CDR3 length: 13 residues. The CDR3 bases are TGTGCCAGCAGCTTGTCAACTAATGAAAAACTGTTTTTT. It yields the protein CASSLSTNEKLFF.

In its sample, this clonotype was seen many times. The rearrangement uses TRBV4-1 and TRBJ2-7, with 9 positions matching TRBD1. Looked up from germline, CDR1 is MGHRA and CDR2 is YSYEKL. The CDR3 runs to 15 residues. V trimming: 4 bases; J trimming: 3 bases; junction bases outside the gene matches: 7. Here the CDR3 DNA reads TGCGCCAGCAGCCCCATAACAGGGGGCGGCTACGAGCAGTACTTC. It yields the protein CASSPITGGGYEQYF.

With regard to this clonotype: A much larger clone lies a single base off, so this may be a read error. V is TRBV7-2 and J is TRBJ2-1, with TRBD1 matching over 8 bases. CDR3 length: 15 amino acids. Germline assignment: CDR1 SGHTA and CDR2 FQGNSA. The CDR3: CASSLVAGGHNEQVF. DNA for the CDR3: TGTGCCAGCAGCTTAGTGGCAGGGGGCCACAATGAGCAGGTCTTC.

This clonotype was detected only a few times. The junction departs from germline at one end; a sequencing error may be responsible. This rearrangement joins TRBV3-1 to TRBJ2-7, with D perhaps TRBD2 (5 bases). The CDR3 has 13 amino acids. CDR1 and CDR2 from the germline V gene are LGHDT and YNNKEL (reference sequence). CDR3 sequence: CASSPGITYKQYF. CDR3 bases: TGTGCCAGCAGCCCCGGGATTACCTACAAGCAGTACTTC.

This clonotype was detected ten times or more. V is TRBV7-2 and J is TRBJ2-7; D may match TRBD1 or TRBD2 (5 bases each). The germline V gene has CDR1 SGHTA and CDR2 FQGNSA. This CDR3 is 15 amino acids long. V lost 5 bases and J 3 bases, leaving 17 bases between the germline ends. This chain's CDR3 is CASSGSRESRYEQYF. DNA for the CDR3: TGTGCCAGCAGCGGAAGCAGGGAGTCGCGCTACGAGCAGTACTTC.

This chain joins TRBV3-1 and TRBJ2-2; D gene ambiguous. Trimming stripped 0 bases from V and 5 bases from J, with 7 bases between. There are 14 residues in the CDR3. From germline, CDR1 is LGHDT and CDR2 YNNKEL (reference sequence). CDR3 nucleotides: TGTGCCAGCAGCCAAGATCATGAGACCGGGGAGCTGTTTTTT. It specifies CASSQDHETGELFF.

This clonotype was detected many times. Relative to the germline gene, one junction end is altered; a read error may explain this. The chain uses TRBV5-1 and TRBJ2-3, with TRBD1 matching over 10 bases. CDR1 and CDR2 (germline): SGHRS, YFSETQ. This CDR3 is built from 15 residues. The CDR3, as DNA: TGTGCCAGCAGCCTGGGACAGGGGCGCACAGATACGCAGTATTTT. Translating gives CASSLGQGRTDTQYF.

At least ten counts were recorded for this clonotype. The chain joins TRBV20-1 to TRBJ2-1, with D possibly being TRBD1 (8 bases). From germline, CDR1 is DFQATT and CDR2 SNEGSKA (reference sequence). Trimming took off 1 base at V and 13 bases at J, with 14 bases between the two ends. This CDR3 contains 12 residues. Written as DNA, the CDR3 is TGCAGTGCTAGAGGCACAGGGGGGGATCAGTTCTTC. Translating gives CSARGTGGDQFF.

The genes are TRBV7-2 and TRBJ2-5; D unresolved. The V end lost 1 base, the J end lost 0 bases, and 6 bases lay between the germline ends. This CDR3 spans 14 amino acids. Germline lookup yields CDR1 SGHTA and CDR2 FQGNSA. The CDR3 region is CASSLVGYQETQYF. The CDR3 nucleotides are TGTGCCAGCAGCTTAGTAGGGTACCAAGAGACCCAGTACTTC.

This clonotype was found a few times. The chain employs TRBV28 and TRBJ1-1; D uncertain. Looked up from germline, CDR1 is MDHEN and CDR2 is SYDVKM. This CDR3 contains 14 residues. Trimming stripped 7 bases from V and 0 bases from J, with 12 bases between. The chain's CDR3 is CASTPASLNTEAFF. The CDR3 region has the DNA TGTGCCAGCACCCCCGCGTCGTTGAACACTGAAGCTTTCTTT. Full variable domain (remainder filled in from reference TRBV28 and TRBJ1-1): DVKVTQSSRYLVKRTGEKVFLECVQDMDHENMFWYRQDPGLGLRLIYFSYDVKMKEKGDIPEGYSVSREKKERFSLILESASTNQTSMYLCASTPASLNTEAFFGQGTRLTVV.

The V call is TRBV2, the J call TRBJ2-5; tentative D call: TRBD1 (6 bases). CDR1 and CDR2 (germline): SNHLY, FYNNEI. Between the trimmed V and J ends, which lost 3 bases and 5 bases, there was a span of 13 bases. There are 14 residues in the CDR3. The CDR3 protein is CASSDPRGRETQYF. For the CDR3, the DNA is TGTGCCAGCAGTGACCCCAGGGGCCGGGAGACCCAGTACTTC.

The CDR3 bases are TGCGCCAGCAGCTTGGACTTAACCTCTGGAAACACCATATATTTT. Protein sequence: CASSLDLTSGNTIYF. J is TRBJ1-3 and V is TRBV5-1; D is unresolved. The CDR3 spans 15 residues. Deletions cut 0 bases from V and 0 bases from J, with 7 bases between. CDR1 and CDR2 (germline): SGHRS, YFSETQ.

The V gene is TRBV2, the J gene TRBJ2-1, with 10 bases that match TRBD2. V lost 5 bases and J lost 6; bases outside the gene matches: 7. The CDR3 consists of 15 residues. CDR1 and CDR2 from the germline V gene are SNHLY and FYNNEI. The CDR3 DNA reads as TGTGCCAGCAGTACCGGGACTAGCGTTGGCAATGAGCAGTTCTTC. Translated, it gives CASSTGTSVGNEQFF.

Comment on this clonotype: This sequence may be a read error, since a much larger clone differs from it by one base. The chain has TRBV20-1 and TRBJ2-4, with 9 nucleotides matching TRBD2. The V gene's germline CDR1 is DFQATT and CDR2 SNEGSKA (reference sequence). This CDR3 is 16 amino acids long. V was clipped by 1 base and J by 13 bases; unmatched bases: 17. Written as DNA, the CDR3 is TGCAGTGCTAGAGTAGCGGGAGCGACCCTGAACAATGAGCAGTACTTC. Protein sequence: CSARVAGATLNNEQYF.

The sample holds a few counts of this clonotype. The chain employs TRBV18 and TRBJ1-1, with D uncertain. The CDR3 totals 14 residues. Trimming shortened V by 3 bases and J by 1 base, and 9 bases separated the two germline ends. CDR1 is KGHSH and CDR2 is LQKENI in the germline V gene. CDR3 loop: CASSPESPNTEAFF. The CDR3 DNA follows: TGTGCCAGCTCACCTGAGAGCCCGAACACTGAAGCTTTCTTT.

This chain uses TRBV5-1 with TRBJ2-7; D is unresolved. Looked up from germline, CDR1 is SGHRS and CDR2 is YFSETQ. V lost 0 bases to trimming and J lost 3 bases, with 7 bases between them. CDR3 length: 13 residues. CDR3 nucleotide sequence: TGCGCCAGCAGCTTGGGAGACAACTACGAGCAGTACTTC. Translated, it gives CASSLGDNYEQYF.

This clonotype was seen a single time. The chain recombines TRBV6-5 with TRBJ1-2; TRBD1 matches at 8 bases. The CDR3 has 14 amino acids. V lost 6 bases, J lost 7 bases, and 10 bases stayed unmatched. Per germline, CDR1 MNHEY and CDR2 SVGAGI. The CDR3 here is CASRYGQGAGGYTF. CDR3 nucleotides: TGTGCCAGCAGGTACGGGCAGGGGGCAGGTGGCTACACCTTC.

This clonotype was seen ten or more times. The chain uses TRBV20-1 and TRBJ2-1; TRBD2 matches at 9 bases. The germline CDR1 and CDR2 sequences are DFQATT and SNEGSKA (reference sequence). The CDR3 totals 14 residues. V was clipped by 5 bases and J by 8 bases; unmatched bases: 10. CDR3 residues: CSAPHMAGGDEQFF. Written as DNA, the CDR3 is TGCAGTGCTCCACATATGGCGGGGGGGGATGAGCAGTTCTTC.

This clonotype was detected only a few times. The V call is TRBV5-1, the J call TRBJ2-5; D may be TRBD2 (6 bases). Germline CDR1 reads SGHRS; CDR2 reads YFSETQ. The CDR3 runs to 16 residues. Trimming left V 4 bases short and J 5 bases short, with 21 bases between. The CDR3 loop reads CASSLGPDGRVETQYF. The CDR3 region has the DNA TGCGCCAGCAGCCTGGGGCCCGACGGGAGAGTTGAGACCCAGTACTTC.

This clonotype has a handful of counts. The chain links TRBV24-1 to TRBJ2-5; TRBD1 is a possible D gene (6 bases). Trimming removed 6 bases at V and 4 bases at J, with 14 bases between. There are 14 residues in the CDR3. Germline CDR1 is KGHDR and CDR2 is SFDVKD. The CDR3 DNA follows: TGTGCCACCAGTAGCCCACCCAGGGGAGAGACCCAGTACTTC. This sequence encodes CATSSPPRGETQYF.

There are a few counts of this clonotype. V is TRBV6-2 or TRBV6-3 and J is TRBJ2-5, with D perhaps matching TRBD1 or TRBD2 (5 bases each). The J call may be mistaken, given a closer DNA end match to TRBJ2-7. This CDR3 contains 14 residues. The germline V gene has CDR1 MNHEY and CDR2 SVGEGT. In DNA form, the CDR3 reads TGTGCCAGCAGTTACCTGGTGGGGGCCTACGAGCAGTACTTC. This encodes CASSYLVGAYEQYF.

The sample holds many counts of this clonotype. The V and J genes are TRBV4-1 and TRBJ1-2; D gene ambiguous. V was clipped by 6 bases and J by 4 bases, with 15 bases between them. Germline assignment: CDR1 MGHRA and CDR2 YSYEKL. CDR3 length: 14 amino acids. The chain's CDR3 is CASSPRSLGYGYTF. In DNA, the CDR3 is TGCGCCAGCAGTCCTCGGAGCTTAGGCTATGGCTACACCTTC.

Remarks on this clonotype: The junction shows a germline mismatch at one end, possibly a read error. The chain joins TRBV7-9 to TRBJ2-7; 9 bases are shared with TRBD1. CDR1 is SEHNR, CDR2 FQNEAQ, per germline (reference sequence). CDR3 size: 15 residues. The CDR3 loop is CTSSTTGTGSYEQYF. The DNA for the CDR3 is TGTACCAGCAGCACCACCGGGACAGGGTCCTACGAGCAGTACTTC.

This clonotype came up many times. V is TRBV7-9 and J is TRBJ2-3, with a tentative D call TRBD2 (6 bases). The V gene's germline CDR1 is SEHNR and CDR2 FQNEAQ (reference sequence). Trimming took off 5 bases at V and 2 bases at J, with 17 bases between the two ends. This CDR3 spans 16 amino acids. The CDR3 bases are TGTGCCAGCAGCCTAGGCCCTAGCGTGGCCACAGATACGCAGTATTTT. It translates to CASSLGPSVATDTQYF.

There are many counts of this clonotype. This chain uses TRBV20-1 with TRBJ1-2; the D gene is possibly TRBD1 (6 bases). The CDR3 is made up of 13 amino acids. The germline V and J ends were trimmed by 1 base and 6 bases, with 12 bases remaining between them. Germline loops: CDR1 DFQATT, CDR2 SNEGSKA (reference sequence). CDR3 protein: CSARARGLNGYTF. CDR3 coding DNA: TGCAGTGCTAGAGCCAGGGGATTGAATGGCTACACCTTC.

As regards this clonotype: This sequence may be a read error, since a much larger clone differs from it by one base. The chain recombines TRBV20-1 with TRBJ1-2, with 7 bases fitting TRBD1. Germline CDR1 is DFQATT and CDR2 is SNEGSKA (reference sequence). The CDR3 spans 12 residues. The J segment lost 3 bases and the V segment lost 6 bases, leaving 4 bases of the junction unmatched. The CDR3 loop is CSAGQDDYGYTF. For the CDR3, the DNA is TGCAGTGCAGGACAGGATGACTATGGCTACACCTTC.

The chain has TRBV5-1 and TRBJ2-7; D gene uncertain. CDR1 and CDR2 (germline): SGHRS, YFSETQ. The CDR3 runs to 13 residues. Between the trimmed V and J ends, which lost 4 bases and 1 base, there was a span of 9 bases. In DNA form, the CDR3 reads TGCGCCAGCAGCCCCAGTGGGTCCTACGAGCAGTACTTC. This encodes CASSPSGSYEQYF.

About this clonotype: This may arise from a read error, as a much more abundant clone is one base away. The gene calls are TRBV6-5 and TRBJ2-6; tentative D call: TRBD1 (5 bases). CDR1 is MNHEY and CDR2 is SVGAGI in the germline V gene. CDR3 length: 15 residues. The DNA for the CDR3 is TGTGCCAGCAGTTACAGGGGCTCTGGGGCCAACGCCCTGACTTTC. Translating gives CASSYRGSGANALTF.

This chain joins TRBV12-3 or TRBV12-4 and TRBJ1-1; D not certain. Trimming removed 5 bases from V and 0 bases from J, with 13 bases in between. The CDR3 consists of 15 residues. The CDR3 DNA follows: TGTGCCAGCAGTGCACGACGGGGAATGAACACTGAAGCTTTCTTT. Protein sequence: CASSARRGMNTEAFF.